This TCR beta chain was captured in a study of human T cells and chemical hapten exposure. About the research overall: TCR yields per sample varied mostly from small pooled library volume differences.

In the library, unique molecular identifiers were attached to individual cDNA molecules. TCRdb re-called the 5' RACE reads with MiXCR, one entry per CDR3 protein. This sample carries 130,000 or so distinct CDR3 sequences, around 4% of them seen once, and the ten largest clones take over 1.2%. This clonotype was seen at least ten times. Its antigen is unidentified. The starting material, unfractionated whole blood, was used for total RNA extraction. Trimming cost V 6 bases and J 7 bases, with 10 bases left between them. Looked up from germline, CDR1 is ENHRY and CDR2 is SYGVKD. This CDR3 comprises 11 residues. Study-wide findings and caveats: Sensitization with DPC brought no change to TCRs above 1 in 1000 in frequency.

The chain combines TRBV10-3 with TRBJ2-7; the D gene is possibly TRBD1 (6 bases). The TCR originated in a female donor in good health. CDR3 nucleotide sequence: TGTGCCATCAGCCCGGACAGTGAGCAGTACTTC. Protein: CAISPDSEQYF.